Listed below are T cell receptor beta chains from one sample, sequenced in a study of Ad26.COV2.S vaccination and SARS-CoV-2 variants. Assay: immunoSEQ multiplex PCR; the TCRdb copy retains only in-frame clones and omits some. The sample holds roughly 300,000 clones; 75% to 90% are singletons and the top ten take 5%. Sequenced here: peripheral blood, sampled in a trial of Ad26.COV2.S vaccine versus placebo. These receptors were taken from a person between 18 and 59 years old who received the Ad26.COV2.S COVID-19 vaccine or a placebo. The CDR3 runs from the conserved cysteine through the conserved F or W. A D gene is named only where the DNA matches it firmly. Clone size appears in some rows only: once, few, many, or a class for an expanded clone.

CASSPTTGRGTGELFF TGTGCCAGCAGCCCTACAACGGGGAGGGGCACCGGGGAGCTGTTTTTT - TRBV4-2 TRBD2 TRBJ2-2
CASSLGQGAQETQYF TGTGCCAGCAGCCTCGGACAGGGGGCGCAGGAGACCCAGTACTTC - TRBV4-2 TRBD1 TRBJ2-5
CAGRARGGTQYF TGTGCCGGGAGAGCTAGGGGCGGGACCCAGTACTTC - TRBV28 - TRBJ2-5
CASTLDGNQPQHF TGTGCCAGCACCTTGGACGGCAATCAGCCCCAGCATTTT - TRBV18 - TRBJ1-5
CASSLRGTGYNEQFF TGTGCCAGCAGTTTACGGGGAACAGGGTACAATGAGCAGTTCTTC - TRBV27 - TRBJ2-1
CASSFGQGNTEAFF TGTGCCAGCAGCTTTGGACAGGGTAACACTGAAGCTTTCTTT - TRBV5-6 TRBD1 TRBJ1-1
CASSSSAGLYGYTF TGTGCCAGCAGTTCCTCGGCAGGCCTCTATGGCTACACCTTC - TRBV27 - TRBJ1-2
CASSPRPPGLAASYEQYF TGTGCCAGCAGTCCGCGCCCCCCGGGACTAGCGGCCTCCTACGAGCAGTACTTC few TRBV28 TRBD2 TRBJ2-7
CASSLWQGAEDTQYF TGTGCCAGCAGCTTATGGCAGGGGGCGGAAGATACGCAGTATTTT - TRBV7-2 TRBD1 TRBJ2-3
CASSPPQAGSYNEQFF TGTGCCAGCTCACCACCGCAAGCGGGATCCTACAATGAGCAGTTCTTC - TRBV18 TRBD2 TRBJ2-1
CASSLVPGLGNTIYF TGTGCCAGCAGCTTAGTCCCCGGCCTTGGAAACACCATATATTTT - TRBV7-2 - TRBJ1-3
CASSLSLAGDGETQYF TGTGCCAGCAGCTTATCTCTAGCGGGAGATGGGGAGACCCAGTACTTC - TRBV7-8 TRBD2 TRBJ2-5
CASIGTETYEQYF TGTGCCAGCATAGGGACGGAGACCTACGAGCAGTACTTC few TRBV27 - TRBJ2-7
CATGAGWNTGELFF TGTGCCACCGGGGCGGGGTGGAACACCGGGGAGCTGTTTTTT - TRBV24-1 - TRBJ2-2